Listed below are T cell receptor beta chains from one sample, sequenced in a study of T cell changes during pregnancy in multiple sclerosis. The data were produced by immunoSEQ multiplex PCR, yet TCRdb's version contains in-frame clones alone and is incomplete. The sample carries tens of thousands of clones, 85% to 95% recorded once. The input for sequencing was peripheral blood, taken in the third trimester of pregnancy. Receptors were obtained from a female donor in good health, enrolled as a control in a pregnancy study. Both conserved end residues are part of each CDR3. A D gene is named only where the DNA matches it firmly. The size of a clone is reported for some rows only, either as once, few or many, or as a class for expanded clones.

DNA: TGTGCCAGCCCGGACAGGGGGCTGGGAAAACTGTTTTTT
CDR3: CASPDRGLGKLFF
D: TRBD1
length: 13
size: NA
V: TRBV14
J: TRBJ1-4

DNA: TGTGCCAGCAGTGTCGGGGGGCGCAGGGAAAAACTGTTTTTT
CDR3: CASSVGGRREKLFF
D: NA
length: 14
size: NA
V: TRBV2
J: TRBJ1-4

DNA: TGTGCCAGCATCCAAGGGGGGGGCACTGAAGCTTTCTTT
CDR3: CASIQGGGTEAFF
D: NA
length: 13
size: NA
V: TRBV28
J: TRBJ1-1

DNA: TGTGCCAGCAGTTTGAACCCGGGACTAAACTCCTACGAGCAGTACTTC
CDR3: CASSLNPGLNSYEQYF
D: TRBD2
length: 16
size: NA
V: TRBV28
J: TRBJ2-7

DNA: TGTGCCAGCAGCCCCGATACTGGGACCCAGTACTTC
CDR3: CASSPDTGTQYF
D: NA
length: 12
size: NA
V: TRBV2
J: TRBJ2-5

DNA: TGTGCCTACACAAGAGGGACTAGCAGAGATACGCAGTATTTT
CDR3: CAYTRGTSRDTQYF
D: TRBD2
length: 14
size: NA
V: TRBV30
J: TRBJ2-3

DNA: TGTGCCAGCAGCTTCATGTGGGCTGGGACTAGCGGGAGGGCCAATGAGCAGTTCTTC
CDR3: CASSFMWAGTSGRANEQFF
D: TRBD2
length: 19
size: NA
V: TRBV7-2
J: TRBJ2-1

DNA: TGTGCCAGCAGTGATCCCGGTCCAACCGGGTCACCCCTCCACTTT
CDR3: CASSDPGPTGSPLHF
D: NA
length: 15
size: NA
V: TRBV6-1
J: TRBJ1-6

DNA: TGTGCCAGCAGCCCGGGACAGACGAACACTGAAGCTTTCTTT
CDR3: CASSPGQTNTEAFF
D: TRBD1
length: 14
size: once
V: TRBV9
J: TRBJ1-1

DNA: TGTGCCAGCAGTTCAGGAAACCTCAATCAGCCCCAGCATTTT
CDR3: CASSSGNLNQPQHF
D: NA
length: 14
size: NA
V: TRBV27
J: TRBJ1-5

DNA: TGTGCCATCAGCGGGGACACCTCTGGGGCCAACGTCCTGACTTTC
CDR3: CAISGDTSGANVLTF
D: NA
length: 15
size: NA
V: TRBV10-3
J: TRBJ2-6

DNA: TGTGCCAGCAATCTAGACAGCTCCTACGAGCAGTACTTC
CDR3: CASNLDSSYEQYF
D: NA
length: 13
size: once
V: TRBV28
J: TRBJ2-7

DNA: TGTGCCAGTAGCAGACTAGCGGGGGGGCGCTTCGGTGAGCAGTTCTTC
CDR3: CASSRLAGGRFGEQFF
D: TRBD2
length: 16
size: NA
V: TRBV19
J: TRBJ2-1

DNA: TGTGCCAGCAGTCCCCCTGGGGCAGGGCCTAATTGGGCCCTCCACTTT
CDR3: CASSPPGAGPNWALHF
D: NA
length: 16
size: NA
V: TRBV27
J: TRBJ1-6

DNA: TGCGCCAGCAGCTTGTATATTCTAGAAGCCTACAATGAGCAGTTCTTC
CDR3: CASSLYILEAYNEQFF
D: NA
length: 16
size: once
V: TRBV5-1
J: TRBJ2-1

DNA: TGCGCCAGCAGGAGTGGTGGGACAGGGAGGGAAAAACTGTTTTTT
CDR3: CASRSGGTGREKLFF
D: TRBD1
length: 15
size: NA
V: TRBV5-1
J: TRBJ1-4

DNA: TGCGCCAGCAGCCAAGATGGCCTCGGGACTTCAGGAAACACAGATACGCAGTATTTT
CDR3: CASSQDGLGTSGNTDTQYF
D: NA
length: 19
size: NA
V: TRBV4-1
J: TRBJ2-3

DNA: TGCAGCGCTGGGACAGGGCCGAATTCACCCCTCCACTTT
CDR3: CSAGTGPNSPLHF
D: TRBD1
length: 13
size: NA
V: TRBV29-1
J: TRBJ1-6

DNA: TGTGCCAGCAGTGGACCTAGCGGGGGGGCCGAGAGGACAGATACGCAGTATTTT
CDR3: CASSGPSGGAERTDTQYF
D: TRBD2
length: 18
size: NA
V: TRBV27
J: TRBJ2-3

DNA: TGCGCCAGCAGCACCCTAGCGGGGGAAGTTTACAATGAGCAGTTCTTC
CDR3: CASSTLAGEVYNEQFF
D: TRBD2
length: 16
size: once
V: TRBV5-1
J: TRBJ2-1

DNA: TGCGCCAGCAGCTTCTCTGGGCAGGCGTACGAGCAGTACTTC
CDR3: CASSFSGQAYEQYF
D: NA
length: 14
size: NA
V: TRBV5-1
J: TRBJ2-7

DNA: TGTGCCAGCAGTACCCAAGCGGGCAGCACAGATACGCAGTATTTT
CDR3: CASSTQAGSTDTQYF
D: NA
length: 15
size: NA
V: TRBV7-9
J: TRBJ2-3

DNA: TGTGCCAGCAACTATAGACAGGGAAATAATTCACCCCTCCACTTT
CDR3: CASNYRQGNNSPLHF
D: TRBD1
length: 15
size: NA
V: TRBV6-4
J: TRBJ1-6

DNA: TGCGCCAGCAGCCAAAGACTAGGAGATGAGCAGTTCTTC
CDR3: CASSQRLGDEQFF
D: NA
length: 13
size: NA
V: TRBV4-3
J: TRBJ2-1

DNA: TGTGCCAGCAGTTTGTCGGGCAGGGAATACTACAATGAGCAGTTCTTC
CDR3: CASSLSGREYYNEQFF
D: NA
length: 16
size: NA
V: TRBV28
J: TRBJ2-1

DNA: TGTGCCAGCGCCTCCGGGACAGGGGTCCCCAATGAGCAGTTCTTC
CDR3: CASASGTGVPNEQFF
D: TRBD1
length: 15
size: NA
V: TRBV27
J: TRBJ2-1

DNA: TGTGCCACCAGCAGAGTTGCAGGGGAAAGGACTGAAGCTTTCTTT
CDR3: CATSRVAGERTEAFF
D: NA
length: 15
size: NA
V: TRBV15
J: TRBJ1-1

DNA: TGTGCCAGCTCACCCGACACTGATACGCAGTATTTT
CDR3: CASSPDTDTQYF
D: NA
length: 12
size: NA
V: TRBV18
J: TRBJ2-3

DNA: TGTGCCAGCTCAACAGTACAGAACACTGAAGCTTTCTTT
CDR3: CASSTVQNTEAFF
D: NA
length: 13
size: NA
V: TRBV18
J: TRBJ1-1

DNA: TGTGCCAGCAGCCCTAGCTCCGGGCTGTTCTATGGCTACACCTTC
CDR3: CASSPSSGLFYGYTF
D: NA
length: 15
size: NA
V: TRBV7-2
J: TRBJ1-2

DNA: TGTGCCAGCAGCCAAACTGGGGCGGGGGGGCGAGATACGCAGTATTTT
CDR3: CASSQTGAGGRDTQYF
D: TRBD2
length: 16
size: NA
V: TRBV4-2
J: TRBJ2-3

DNA: TGTGCCAGCAGCTTGTTAATCGGGGATACGCAGTATTTT
CDR3: CASSLLIGDTQYF
D: NA
length: 13
size: once
V: TRBV5-6
J: TRBJ2-3

DNA: TGTGCCAGTAGTATGATAGGGGAGAACACTGAAGCTTTCTTT
CDR3: CASSMIGENTEAFF
D: NA
length: 14
size: NA
V: TRBV19
J: TRBJ1-1

DNA: TGTGCCAGCAGCTTCAGGGGCAGCGTTAATGAAAAACTGTTTTTT
CDR3: CASSFRGSVNEKLFF
D: NA
length: 15
size: NA
V: TRBV7-9
J: TRBJ1-4

DNA: TGTGCCAGCACCCCGGGTAGAGGGAGGCCTAATGAAAAACTGTTTTTT
CDR3: CASTPGRGRPNEKLFF
D: NA
length: 16
size: NA
V: TRBV7-9
J: TRBJ1-4

DNA: TGCGCCAGCAGCCCCGGCGGGGCGGGGGGGCTCACAGATACGCAGTATTTT
CDR3: CASSPGGAGGLTDTQYF
D: TRBD2
length: 17
size: few
V: TRBV5-1
J: TRBJ2-3

DNA: TGTGCCGGGGGGTTGGGCCCCAACGAGCAGTACTTC
CDR3: CAGGLGPNEQYF
D: NA
length: 12
size: NA
V: TRBV2
J: TRBJ2-7

DNA: TGTGCCAGCAGCTTAGCCTTCGGAGGGGATTGGTCCTACGAGCAGTACTTC
CDR3: CASSLAFGGDWSYEQYF
D: NA
length: 17
size: NA
V: TRBV7-6
J: TRBJ2-7

DNA: TGTGCCAGCAGCTTAGCGGCTAGCGGTCACAATGAGCAGTTCTTC
CDR3: CASSLAASGHNEQFF
D: TRBD2
length: 15
size: NA
V: TRBV11-3
J: TRBJ2-1

DNA: TGTGCCAGCGGGAACGCAGGGGGCACTGAAGCTTTCTTT
CDR3: CASGNAGGTEAFF
D: TRBD1
length: 13
size: NA
V: TRBV11-2
J: TRBJ1-1

DNA: TGCAGCGTTCCACCCGGGGAGCGCACACACCTCGCGAACACCGGGGAGCTGTTTTTT
CDR3: CSVPPGERTHLANTGELFF
D: NA
length: 19
size: NA
V: TRBV29-1
J: TRBJ2-2

DNA: TGTGCCAGCAGCTGGGGCGCGGCACCTCCGGGCATTCAGTACTTC
CDR3: CASSWGAAPPGIQYF
D: NA
length: 15
size: few
V: TRBV5-4
J: TRBJ2-4

DNA: TGTGCCAGTAGTATAGGCCCTAGCGGGGTGACAGATACGCAGTATTTT
CDR3: CASSIGPSGVTDTQYF
D: TRBD2
length: 16
size: once
V: TRBV19
J: TRBJ2-3

DNA: TGTGCCTGGAGTGTACGACAGGGAAGGGTCTACGAGCAGTACTTC
CDR3: CAWSVRQGRVYEQYF
D: TRBD1
length: 15
size: NA
V: TRBV30
J: TRBJ2-7

DNA: TGTGCCAGCGCTGATTTAACAGTCTACAATGAGCAGTTCTTC
CDR3: CASADLTVYNEQFF
D: NA
length: 14
size: once
V: TRBV6-5
J: TRBJ2-1

DNA: TGTGCCAGCAGCTTACAGTTGAACACTGAAGCTTTCTTT
CDR3: CASSLQLNTEAFF
D: NA
length: 13
size: NA
V: TRBV7-2
J: TRBJ1-1

DNA: TGTGCCAGTAGTATAGGCCGCAGGGTTTCAGCTGGAAACACCATATATTTT
CDR3: CASSIGRRVSAGNTIYF
D: NA
length: 17
size: NA
V: TRBV19
J: TRBJ1-3

DNA: TGCGCCAGCAGCCAAGCGACTACCTTGGTGTATACGCAGTATTTT
CDR3: CASSQATTLVYTQYF
D: NA
length: 15
size: NA
V: TRBV4-3
J: TRBJ2-3